The rows below give T cell receptor beta chains drawn from one sample of a study of response to subunit inactivated influenza vaccine. One entry per CDR3 protein, called by TCRdb with MiXCR from the RT-PCR reads. The repertoire holds some 640,000 distinct CDR3 sequences, with roughly 14% as singletons. Sequencing used PBMCs from blood, obtained 14 to 15 days before vaccination. Source of these receptors: a man aged 45-60 years who received an inactivated influenza vaccine. The CDR3 runs from the conserved cysteine through the conserved F or W. D genes are given only for firm matches. Clone size is shown for a subset of rows, as once, few, many or a class of expanded clone.

J: TRBJ1-3; D: NA; V: TRBV12-3/TRBV12-4; length: 14; size: many; DNA: TGTGCCAGCAGCTCATGGGAAGGGGGAGACACCATATATTTT; CDR3: CASSSWEGGDTIYF
J: TRBJ2-5; D: TRBD2; V: TRBV7-9; length: 15; size: NA; DNA: TGTGCCAGCAGCTTAGGAGGGCGGGAGATGGAGACCCAGTACTTC; CDR3: CASSLGGREMETQYF
J: TRBJ1-4; D: TRBD1; V: TRBV6-1; length: 17; size: few; DNA: TGTGCCAGCAGCAGGGGGACAGGGTTTATGTCTAATGAAAAACTGTTTTTT; CDR3: CASSRGTGFMSNEKLFF
J: TRBJ2-5; D: TRBD1; V: TRBV5-1; length: 16; size: few; DNA: TGCGCCAGCAGCTGGGGGACAGGGGGCGTCTGGGAGACCCAGTACTTC; CDR3: CASSWGTGGVWETQYF
J: TRBJ2-3; D: NA; V: TRBV7-2; length: 14; size: few; DNA: TGTGCCAGCAGCTACGGGACGCTCACAGATACGCAGTATTTT; CDR3: CASSYGTLTDTQYF
J: TRBJ2-7; D: NA; V: TRBV6-5; length: 14; size: NA; DNA: TGTGCCAGCAGTTTCACTGATTCGCCCTACGAGCAGTACTTC; CDR3: CASSFTDSPYEQYF
J: TRBJ2-3; D: NA; V: TRBV20-1; length: 14; size: many; DNA: TGCAGTGCTACCAGGGCCCGGGGCACAGATACGCAGTATTTT; CDR3: CSATRARGTDTQYF
J: TRBJ2-1; D: TRBD2; V: TRBV3-1; length: 14; size: few; DNA: TGTGCCAGCAGCCGGACTAGCGGGAGCAATGAGCAGTTCTTC; CDR3: CASSRTSGSNEQFF
J: TRBJ2-2; D: NA; V: TRBV5-5; length: 16; size: many; DNA: TGTGCCAGCAGCTTGGGATGGTTCGCGAACACCGGGGAGCTGTTTTTT; CDR3: CASSLGWFANTGELFF
J: TRBJ1-6; D: NA; V: TRBV7-2; length: 14; size: few; DNA: TGTGCCAGCAGTACCAGGTGGCAGGCTTCACCCCTCCACTTT; CDR3: CASSTRWQASPLHF
J: TRBJ2-7; D: TRBD2; V: TRBV7-8; length: 15; size: few; DNA: TGTGCCAGCAGCCCGGGCGGGAGGGGCCGTGAGGAGCAGTACTTC; CDR3: CASSPGGRGREEQYF
J: TRBJ2-3; D: NA; V: TRBV9; length: 16; size: few; DNA: TGTGCCAGCAGCGTCTGGCGTAGCGGTAGCACAGATACGCAGTATTTT; CDR3: CASSVWRSGSTDTQYF
J: TRBJ1-4; D: NA; V: TRBV20-1; length: 14; size: NA; DNA: TGCAGTGCCGCCGAGGGTACAACTAATGAAAAACTGTTTTTT; CDR3: CSAAEGTTNEKLFF
J: TRBJ2-1; D: NA; V: TRBV18; length: 14; size: NA; DNA: TGTGCCAGCTCACCACCTAGCCACTCTAATGAGCAGTTCTTC; CDR3: CASSPPSHSNEQFF
J: TRBJ2-5; D: TRBD2; V: TRBV20-1; length: 17; size: NA; DNA: TGCAGTGCGCCCGGACTAACGGGGGGGCTGATTCACGAGACCCAGTACTTC; CDR3: CSAPGLTGGLIHETQYF
J: TRBJ2-1; D: TRBD2; V: TRBV24-1; length: 15; size: few; DNA: TGTGCCACCAGTGATTTTGGCGGGGGGCGACCAGAGCAGTTCTTC; CDR3: CATSDFGGGRPEQFF
J: TRBJ2-7; D: TRBD1; V: TRBV4-1; length: 18; size: few; DNA: TGCGCCAGCAGCCAGGAAGGGGGCCAGGGAATCCCGACCTACGAGCAGTACTTC; CDR3: CASSQEGGQGIPTYEQYF
J: TRBJ2-3; D: TRBD2; V: TRBV11-2; length: 14; size: few; DNA: TGTGCCGTTAGCGGGGGAAGGGGTTCGGATACGCAGTATTTT; CDR3: CAVSGGRGSDTQYF
J: TRBJ2-7; D: NA; V: TRBV10-3; length: 12; size: few; DNA: TGTGCCATCAAGACAGAAGGGTTCGGGCAGTACTTC; CDR3: CAIKTEGFGQYF
J: TRBJ2-7; D: NA; V: TRBV7-2; length: 13; size: many; DNA: TGTGCCAGCAGCTCCCGGCAGTTCTACGAGCAGTACTTC; CDR3: CASSSRQFYEQYF
J: TRBJ2-7; D: NA; V: TRBV6-2/TRBV6-3; length: 16; size: few; DNA: TGTGCCAGCAGTCCGATTAAAAACCGAGGTACCTACGAGCAGTACTTC; CDR3: CASSPIKNRGTYEQYF
J: TRBJ2-6; D: NA; V: TRBV15; length: 16; size: few; DNA: TGTGCCACCAGCAAATACAGGGAACCTGGGGCCAACGTCCTGACTTTC; CDR3: CATSKYREPGANVLTF
J: TRBJ1-5; D: NA; V: TRBV29-1; length: 14; size: NA; DNA: TGCAGCGTTGGGCCGTCGGAAAGGGGGCAGCCCCAGCATTTT; CDR3: CSVGPSERGQPQHF
J: TRBJ1-1; D: NA; V: TRBV27; length: 13; size: few; DNA: TGTGCCAGCAGTTCCAACTTGAACACTGAAGCTTTCTTT; CDR3: CASSSNLNTEAFF